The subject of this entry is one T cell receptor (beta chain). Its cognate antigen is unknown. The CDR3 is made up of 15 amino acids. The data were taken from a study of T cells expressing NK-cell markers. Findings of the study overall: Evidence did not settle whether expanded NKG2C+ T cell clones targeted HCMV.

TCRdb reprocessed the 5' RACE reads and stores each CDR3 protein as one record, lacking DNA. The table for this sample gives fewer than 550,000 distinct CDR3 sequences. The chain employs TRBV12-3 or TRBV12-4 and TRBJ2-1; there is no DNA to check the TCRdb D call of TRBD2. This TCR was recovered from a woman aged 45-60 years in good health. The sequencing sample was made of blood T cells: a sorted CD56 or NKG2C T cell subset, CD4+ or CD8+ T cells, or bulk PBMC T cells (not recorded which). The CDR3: CASSSHGASYNEQFF.